The rows below give T cell receptor beta chains drawn from one sample of a study of cytomegalovirus exposure and HLA in healthy donors. Using immunoSEQ multiplex PCR, the repertoire was profiled, and TCRdb retains in-frame clones only, with some absent. Of 150,000 or so clones in the sample, roughly 83% were seen once. Sequenced: PBMCs. Source of these receptors: a young man in good health and CMV-seronegative. Both conserved end residues are part of each CDR3. A D gene is named only where the DNA matches it firmly. Size values are once, few and many counts, or a class for expanded clones, and some rows have none.

- TRBJ1-2 TRBV7-9 TRBD1 TGTGCCAGCAGCTTAGGGATGGGACAGGCTAGCTATGGCTACACCTTC CASSLGMGQASYGYTF
- TRBJ1-2 TRBV11-2 TRBD1 TGTGCCAGCAGCTTAGGACAGGGCTACGGCTACACCTTC CASSLGQGYGYTF
- TRBJ1-2 TRBV5-4 TRBD1 TGTGCCAGCAGCACCCTCGGACAGGCTGAATATGGCTACACCTTC CASSTLGQAEYGYTF
once TRBJ2-1 TRBV5-1 - TGCGCCAGCAGCTTTGGGGTAGCGGATTACAATGAGCAGTTCTTC CASSFGVADYNEQFF
- TRBJ2-7 TRBV2 - TGTGCCAGCAGCCCCGGGAGGGGACAGGGAGCCTACGAGCAGTACTTC CASSPGRGQGAYEQYF
once TRBJ2-7 TRBV13 TRBD2 TGTGCCAGCAGCTTAGCCCCCTTCGGCGGGGGTAGCTACGAGCAGTACTTC CASSLAPFGGGSYEQYF
- TRBJ2-5 TRBV20-1 - TGCAGTGCTCGGGAGACCCAGTACTTC CSARETQYF
- TRBJ2-7 TRBV28 - TGTGCCAGCACCCCAATCCCAAGGGGGAAGGAGCAGTACTTC CASTPIPRGKEQYF
- TRBJ1-2 TRBV27 TRBD1 TGTGCCAGCAGTTTATTGGCAGGGGGCGAATCACGTGGCTACACCTTC CASSLLAGGESRGYTF
- TRBJ2-2 TRBV30 TRBD1 TGTGCCTGGAGTGTTAGGCTCCAGGGGGACACCGGGGAGCTGTTTTTT CAWSVRLQGDTGELFF
- TRBJ2-7 TRBV7-9 - TGTGCCAGCAGCCAAGAAATGAGAAATGTATGGTACGAGCAGTACTTC CASSQEMRNVWYEQYF
once TRBJ2-7 TRBV27 TRBD1 TGTGCCAGCAGTTTATCAAGGGACAGCTACGAGCAGTACTTC CASSLSRDSYEQYF
- TRBJ2-7 TRBV5-1 TRBD1 TGCGCCAGCAGCGAGCCGGGACAGGGGACTTACGAGCAGTACTTC CASSEPGQGTYEQYF